This T cell receptor beta chain is drawn from a study of T-cell reconstitution after alpha-beta-depleted transplantation in children. Unique molecular identifiers featured in how the TCRbeta library was prepared. TCRdb called the PCR reads again in MiXCR, with one record for every CDR3 protein. The sample holds hundreds of thousands of distinct CDR3 sequences, around 11% seen once. This CDR3 is 12 amino acids long. J gave up 5 bases and V 5 bases, and 1 base lay outside the gene matches. This clonotype was seen repeatedly, ten times or more. The material was PBMCs from the stem cell graft donor, obtained from the stem cell graft. The receptor's source is a human donor who donated a stem cell graft to a child with acute lymphoblastic leukemia. This rearrangement joins TRBV12-3 or TRBV12-4 to TRBJ2-5; the match to TRBD2 covers 8 bases. The CDR3 DNA reads as TGTGCCAGCAGTAGACTAGCGGAGACCCAGTACTTC. Translated, it gives CASSRLAETQYF.